This T cell receptor beta chain was observed in a study of blood T cell repertoires in COVID-19. Study background: Material from acute and convalescent COVID-19 was sourced from the United States, Italy and Spain.

Profiling relied on immunoSEQ multiplex PCR, and the TCRdb table lists in-frame clones only, not all of them. The sample lists some 97,000 clones; around four fifths were seen once. The germline V gene has CDR1 MNHEY and CDR2 SVGEGT. The CDR3 loop spans 16 amino acids. The V gene lost 2 bases and the J gene lost 0 bases, with 14 bases spanning the gap. This receptor was taken from a man between 65 and 85 years old with active or convalescent COVID-19. The chain uses TRBV6-2 or TRBV6-3 and TRBJ2-7; no reliable D call. Specimen: peripheral blood. CDR3 amino acids: CASSYPLAGYSYEQYF. Written as DNA, the CDR3 is TGTGCCAGCAGTTACCCCTTGGCAGGCTACTCCTACGAGCAGTACTTC.